Listed below are T cell receptor beta chains from one sample, sequenced in a study of cytomegalovirus exposure and HLA in healthy donors. TCRdb's table, derived via immunoSEQ multiplex PCR, lists solely in-frame clones and lacks some. The sample lists 120,000 or so clones, around 73% occurring once. Sequencing was performed on PBMCs. The source of these receptors is a man aged 25 to 40 in good health and CMV-seropositive. Both conserved end residues are part of each CDR3. The order of the fields is J gene, V gene, clone size, D gene, CDR3 DNA, CDR3 protein. D genes are given only for firm matches. Clone size, where shown, is once, few, many, or a class for clones that have expanded.

J: TRBJ2-3
V: TRBV5-5
size: .
D: .
DNA: TGTGCCAGCAGCTTGGCCAGGTACGGGGGAGGCACGGATACGCAGTATTTT
CDR3: CASSLARYGGGTDTQYF

J: TRBJ1-1
V: TRBV30
size: .
D: .
DNA: TGTGCCTGGACATGGGGGGACACTGAAGCTTTCTTT
CDR3: CAWTWGDTEAFF

J: TRBJ2-1
V: TRBV10-3
size: .
D: .
DNA: TGTGCCATCAGGCCTCCGGGGGATGAGCAGTTCTTC
CDR3: CAIRPPGDEQFF

J: TRBJ2-3
V: TRBV14
size: .
D: TRBD2
DNA: TGTGCCAGCAGCCCCACTATACGGACTAGCGGAACAGATACGCAGTATTTT
CDR3: CASSPTIRTSGTDTQYF

J: TRBJ2-1
V: TRBV5-6
size: .
D: .
DNA: TGTGCCAGCAGCTCTTTCACGGGGGAGCAGTTCTTC
CDR3: CASSSFTGEQFF

J: TRBJ1-3
V: TRBV15
size: .
D: .
DNA: TGTGCCACCAGCAGAGACCGGGGATCTGGAAACACCATATATTTT
CDR3: CATSRDRGSGNTIYF

J: TRBJ1-5
V: TRBV19
size: .
D: .
DNA: TGTGCCAGTACCCCACGGGGGAGTTACAAATTTAGCAATCAGCCCCAGCATTTT
CDR3: CASTPRGSYKFSNQPQHF

J: TRBJ1-3
V: TRBV21-1
size: .
D: .
DNA: TGTGCCAGCAGCAAAGGGGGTCCGGACAATTACTCTGGAAACACCATATATTTT
CDR3: CASSKGGPDNYSGNTIYF

J: TRBJ1-4
V: TRBV30
size: .
D: TRBD1
DNA: TGTGCCTATGGACAGGGGGTAGTTGAAAAACTGTTTTTT
CDR3: CAYGQGVVEKLFF

J: TRBJ2-7
V: TRBV15
size: .
D: .
DNA: TGTGCCACCAGCCCATCCAGGGGGAGGTCCTACGAGCAGTACTTC
CDR3: CATSPSRGRSYEQYF

J: TRBJ1-1
V: TRBV6-5
size: .
D: TRBD1
DNA: TGTGCCAGCAGTGGGCGGACAGGGGTAACTGAAGCTTTCTTT
CDR3: CASSGRTGVTEAFF

J: TRBJ2-5
V: TRBV5-4
size: .
D: .
DNA: TGTGCCAGCAACGACCCTGCGGGCGAGACCCAGTACTTC
CDR3: CASNDPAGETQYF

J: TRBJ1-4
V: TRBV5-4
size: .
D: .
DNA: TGTGCCAGCAGCTTCTCGGACAGAAGGACTAATGAAAAACTGTTTTTT
CDR3: CASSFSDRRTNEKLFF

J: TRBJ2-1
V: TRBV7-6
size: .
D: TRBD1
DNA: TGTGCCAGCAGTCGACAGGGTAACAATGAGCAGTTCTTC
CDR3: CASSRQGNNEQFF

J: TRBJ2-1
V: TRBV6-1
size: .
D: TRBD2
DNA: TGTGCCAGCAGTGGATTAGCGGGATACAATGAGCAGTTCTTC
CDR3: CASSGLAGYNEQFF

J: TRBJ1-5
V: TRBV27
size: few
D: TRBD1
DNA: TGTGCCAGCAGTTTGACAGGGTTTCAGCCCCAGCATTTT
CDR3: CASSLTGFQPQHF

J: TRBJ2-7
V: TRBV7-2
size: .
D: .
DNA: TGTGCCAGCAAGATAAACACAGGCCCACTTCGCGAGCAGTACTTC
CDR3: CASKINTGPLREQYF

J: TRBJ1-5
V: TRBV18
size: .
D: TRBD1
DNA: TGTGCCAGCTCACCAACGCTCACAGGGGGCCGTAGCAATCAGCCCCAGCATTTT
CDR3: CASSPTLTGGRSNQPQHF

J: TRBJ2-7
V: TRBV27
size: .
D: .
DNA: TGTGCCAGCAGTTCCTCGGAGTCTCCCTACGAGCAGTACTTC
CDR3: CASSSSESPYEQYF

J: TRBJ2-7
V: TRBV4-2
size: .
D: .
DNA: TGTGCCAGCAGCCACGACTGGGGGCTAGGAGGCGAGCAGTACTTC
CDR3: CASSHDWGLGGEQYF

J: TRBJ2-5
V: TRBV9
size: .
D: TRBD2
DNA: TGTGCCAGCAGCGCAGGGCTAGCGGGAGTAGGGCAAGAGACCCAGTACTTC
CDR3: CASSAGLAGVGQETQYF

J: TRBJ2-5
V: TRBV28
size: few
D: .
DNA: TGTGCCAGCAGTTACTCGTCGTTTCGCGTCACTAAAGAGACCCAGTACTTC
CDR3: CASSYSSFRVTKETQYF

J: TRBJ2-3
V: TRBV4-2
size: .
D: TRBD2
DNA: TGTGCCAGCAGCCCGGCGGGGTCTAGCGGGAGGACCACAGATACGCAGTATTTT
CDR3: CASSPAGSSGRTTDTQYF

J: TRBJ1-3
V: TRBV30
size: .
D: .
DNA: TGTGCCTGGAGGACGGGGTACTCTGGAAACACCATATATTTT
CDR3: CAWRTGYSGNTIYF

J: TRBJ2-1
V: TRBV7-2
size: .
D: .
DNA: TGTGCCAGCAGCGGAGGGCACAGTGTGAGCAATGAGCAGTTCTTC
CDR3: CASSGGHSVSNEQFF

J: TRBJ2-7
V: TRBV5-1
size: .
D: .
DNA: TGCGCCAGCAGCGGCGGTAGCTCCTACGAGCAGTACTTC
CDR3: CASSGGSSYEQYF

J: TRBJ2-7
V: TRBV5-4
size: once
D: .
DNA: TGTGCCAGCAGCTTGGAGTACAACTCCTACGAGCAGTACTTC
CDR3: CASSLEYNSYEQYF

J: TRBJ2-5
V: TRBV7-2
size: .
D: TRBD2
DNA: TGTGCCAGCAGCCTCCGGGGGGGGCATGGAGAGACCCAGTACTTC
CDR3: CASSLRGGHGETQYF

J: TRBJ2-2
V: TRBV5-1
size: .
D: TRBD2
DNA: TGCGCCAGCAGCTTGGTCCGGAGCGGGAGCATGGGTACCGGGGAGCTGTTTTTT
CDR3: CASSLVRSGSMGTGELFF

J: TRBJ2-7
V: TRBV7-8
size: .
D: TRBD2
DNA: TGTGCCAGCAGCCATCGACTAGCGGACTCCTACGAGCAGTACTTC
CDR3: CASSHRLADSYEQYF

J: TRBJ1-4
V: TRBV7-2
size: .
D: .
DNA: TGTGCCAGCAGCCACGGGGGTTACGAAAAACTGTTTTTT
CDR3: CASSHGGYEKLFF

J: TRBJ2-1
V: TRBV5-1
size: .
D: TRBD2
DNA: TGCGCCAGCAGCAGTTCTAGCGGGAGAATGGGTGAGCAGTTCTTC
CDR3: CASSSSSGRMGEQFF

J: TRBJ2-3
V: TRBV5-8
size: .
D: TRBD2
DNA: TGTGCCAGCAGCGAGGGACTAGCGGGAGCGTCAGATACGCAGTATTTT
CDR3: CASSEGLAGASDTQYF